This T cell receptor (beta chain) was profiled in a study of breast tumors, draining lymph nodes, adjacent tissues (dated by TCRdb to the mid-2010s). About the investigation overall: The study compared TCR beta repertoires across tumor, adjacent nontumor tissue and axillary lymph nodes from breast cancer patients. The study was designed to assess the relationships and possible T-cell exchange between tumor, surrounding tissue and draining lymph node repertoires in human breast cancer.

This clonotype was seen many times. No cognate antigen has been identified for it. Base qualities are not provided; no much larger clone lies one nucleotide away. The lymph node samples were taken from the axillary draining lymph nodes of breast cancer patients. Overall study results and their limits: T-cell repertoire diversity in tumors was found to be lower than in lymph nodes but higher than in nontumor tissue, and preferential V and J gene usage was observed. The conclusion that tumor T cells originate in lymph nodes was presented as consistent with a hypothesis rather than as directly demonstrated. A scenario in which most tumor T cells derive from the lymph node and then expand within tumor tissue was judged to be consistent with the data. Tumor and nontumor tissue repertoires were significantly more similar in luminal-like than in basal-like breast cancer.

Instrument on record: Illumina HiSeq 2000. Multiplex PCR amplification was used to build the TCR beta chain libraries. The amplified TCR beta chain products were analyzed by high-throughput sequencing. The public reads were run again by TCRdb, first through fastp at Q25 and then through MiXCR, and only productive beta chains were kept. Each entry merges the rows of one CDR3 protein and shows their most common DNA and genes. This sample comprises about 200,000 distinct CDR3 sequences, about 34% of them detected only once. 3% to 4% of the sample is in the top ten clones. CDR1 and CDR2 are read off the germline V gene as LGHNA and YSLEER. V loses 0 bases of germline sequence and J loses 1 base, and the interval between the two ends is 6 bases. The CDR3, cysteine through phenylalanine, is 14 amino acids long. The DNA shown is the 42-base CDR3, in frame from base 1.

In this chain, TRBV4-3 is recombined with TRBJ2-5; the D gene identity is not certain. The sample taken for sequencing was axillary lymph node tissue. The TCR comes from a female donor with breast cancer. Some clones in this sample may be carry-over from other donors' samples. The sequenced DNA: TGCGCCAGCAGCCAAGATCAACTCCAAGAGACCCAGTACTTC. Its translation is CASSQDQLQETQYF.